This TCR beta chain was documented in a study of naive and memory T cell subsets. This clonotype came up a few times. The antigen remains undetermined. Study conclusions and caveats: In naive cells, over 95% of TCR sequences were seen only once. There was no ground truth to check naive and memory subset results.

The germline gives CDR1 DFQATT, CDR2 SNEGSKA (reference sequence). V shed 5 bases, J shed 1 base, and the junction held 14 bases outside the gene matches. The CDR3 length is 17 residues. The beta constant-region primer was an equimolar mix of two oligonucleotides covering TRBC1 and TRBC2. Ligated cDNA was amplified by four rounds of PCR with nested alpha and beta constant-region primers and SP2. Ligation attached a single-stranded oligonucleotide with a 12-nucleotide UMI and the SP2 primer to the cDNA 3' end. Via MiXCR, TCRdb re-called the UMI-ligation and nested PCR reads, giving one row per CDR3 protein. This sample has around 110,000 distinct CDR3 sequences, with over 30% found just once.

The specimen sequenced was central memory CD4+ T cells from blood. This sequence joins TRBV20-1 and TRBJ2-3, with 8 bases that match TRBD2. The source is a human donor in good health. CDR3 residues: CSALGLIAGKRTDTQYF. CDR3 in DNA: TGCAGTGCTCTCGGCCTGATAGCGGGGAAACGCACAGATACGCAGTATTTT.